This T cell receptor beta chain was sequenced in a study of cytomegalovirus exposure and HLA in healthy donors. Primers included in the PCR were 60 Vbeta and 13 Jbeta primers. Assay used: immunoSEQ multiplex PCR; TCRdb lists only in-frame clones, some missing. The sample comprises around 110,000 clones, about 59% of which are singletons, and nearly 9.5% rests with the top ten. CDR1 and CDR2 from the germline V gene are SGHVS and FNYEAQ. V dropped 1 base and J dropped 4 bases, with 7 bases sitting between them. The CDR3 runs 13 residues. This sequence was found in a woman aged 40-49 years in good health and CMV-seropositive. What was sequenced was PBMCs. This rearrangement joins TRBV7-6 to TRBJ2-5; D ambiguous. CDR3 region: CASSLGYRETQYF. The CDR3 nucleotides read TGTGCCAGCAGCTTAGGGTATAGAGAGACCCAGTACTTC.